These 5 T cell receptor beta chains were all obtained from the same sample, sequenced in a study of tumor-infiltrating lymphocytes in primary liver carcinoma. A constant-region primer primed TCR beta cDNA synthesis from 400 to 600 ng of total RNA. ARM-PCR, slightly modified, supplied the TCR beta libraries through three nested multiplex PCR rounds. TRBV1-TRBV30 forward primers paired with a C-beta reverse primer drove the first two PCR rounds, about 11 cycles each. Using its own MiXCR run on the multiplex PCR reads, TCRdb lists one record per CDR3 protein. The sample shows tens of thousands of distinct CDR3 sequences, roughly 72% of them seen only once. For each extraction, RNA and DNA were obtained together from 20-30 mg of unsorted bulk tissue. Sequenced input: liver tumor tissue from sampling region 1. Subset described: tumor region T1, superior pole. These receptors were obtained from a middle-aged man with primary liver carcinoma and hepatitis B virus infection.

Comment on this clonotype: This CDR3 is missing its conserved last phenylalanine or tryptophan, likely due to a read error. The chain couples TRBV6-1 to TRBJ1-1, with D possibly TRBD1 on 6 matching bases. This CDR3 region has 12 residues. The V end lost 10 bases, the J end lost 8 bases, and 17 bases lay between the germline ends. CDR1 is MNHNS, CDR2 SASEGT, per germline. DNA of the CDR3: TGTGCCACTTCGGGACACGCACTCGAAGCTTTCATT. It specifies CATSGHALEAFI.

The table lists this clonotype with a count of one. Relative to the germline gene, one junction end is altered; a read error may explain this. This chain uses TRBV6-1 with TRBJ1-2; D possibly corresponds to TRBD1 (5 bases). This CDR3 is 13 amino acids long. Germline CDR1 MNHNS, CDR2 SASEGT. DNA for the CDR3: TGTGCCAGCAGCCGGCAGGGAGACTATGGCTACAACTTC. It encodes CASSRQGDYGYNF.

A remark on this clonotype: An end of the junction does not agree with germline; a read error may underlie this. The gene calls are TRBV7-9 and TRBJ2-5; D may be TRBD1 (5 bases). This CDR3 is 14 amino acids long. Per germline, CDR1 SEHNR and CDR2 FQNEAQ (reference sequence). CDR3 protein: CASNRGLGQGTQYF. CDR3 DNA: TGTGCCAGCAACCGAGGTCTAGGACAAGGGACCCAGTACTTC.

V and J are TRBV5-6 and TRBJ2-1, with D perhaps being TRBD1 or TRBD2 (5 bases each). Germline loops: CDR1 SGHDT, CDR2 YYEEEE. CDR3 length: 13 residues. V lost 0 bases and J 9 bases, leaving 10 bases between the germline ends. CDR3 nucleotide sequence: TGTGCCAGCAGCTTGGTGGGACCTGGTGAGCAGTTCTTC. The encoded protein is CASSLVGPGEQFF.

A word on this clonotype: A much bigger clone sits one base away, suggesting this may be a read error. The chain uses TRBV7-9 and TRBJ2-5; 12 nucleotides match TRBD2. Germline V gene sequence: CDR1 SEHNR, CDR2 FQNEAQ (reference sequence). CDR3 length: 17 amino acids. CDR3 nucleotides: TGTGCCTGCAGCTTAAGGCCCCGACTAGCGGGAGAAGAGACCCAGTACTTC. Translated: CACSLRPRLAGEETQYF. Full variable domain (outside the CDR3, taken from reference TRBV7-9 and TRBJ2-5): DTGVSQNPRHKITKRGQNVTFRCDPISEHNRLYWYRQTLGQGPEFLTYFQNEAQLEKSRLLSDRFSAERPKGSFSTLEIQRTEQGDSAMYLCACSLRPRLAGEETQYFGPGTRLLVL.